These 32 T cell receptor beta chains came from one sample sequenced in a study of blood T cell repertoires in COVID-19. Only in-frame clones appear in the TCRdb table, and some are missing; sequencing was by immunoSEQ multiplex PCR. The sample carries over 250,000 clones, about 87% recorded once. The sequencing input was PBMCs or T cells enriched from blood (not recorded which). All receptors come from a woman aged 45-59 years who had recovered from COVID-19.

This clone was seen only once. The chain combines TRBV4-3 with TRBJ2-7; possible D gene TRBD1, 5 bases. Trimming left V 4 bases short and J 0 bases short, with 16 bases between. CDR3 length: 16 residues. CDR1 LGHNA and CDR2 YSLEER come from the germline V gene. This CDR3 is CASSRGGAGLSYEQYF. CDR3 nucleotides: TGCGCCAGCAGCCGCGGTGGGGCCGGGCTCTCCTACGAGCAGTACTTC.

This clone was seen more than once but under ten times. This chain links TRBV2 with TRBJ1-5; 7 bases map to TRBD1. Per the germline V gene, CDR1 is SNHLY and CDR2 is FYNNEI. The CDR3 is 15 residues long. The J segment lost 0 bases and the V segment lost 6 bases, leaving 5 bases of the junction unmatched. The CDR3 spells CASSEQGFSNQPQHF. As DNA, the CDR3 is TGTGCCAGCAGCGAACAGGGGTTTAGCAATCAGCCCCAGCATTTT. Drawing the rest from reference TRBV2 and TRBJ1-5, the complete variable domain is EPEVTQTPSHQVTQMGQEVILRCVPISNHLYFYWYRQILGQKVEFLVSFYNNEISEKSEIFDDQFSVERPDGSNFTLKIRSTKLEDSAMYFCASSEQGFSNQPQHFGDGTRLSIL.

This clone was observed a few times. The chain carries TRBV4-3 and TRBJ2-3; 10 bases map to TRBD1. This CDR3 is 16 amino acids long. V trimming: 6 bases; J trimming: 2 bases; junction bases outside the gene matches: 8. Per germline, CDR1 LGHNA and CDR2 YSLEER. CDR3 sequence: CASRYRDRGHTDTQYF. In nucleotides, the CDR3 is TGCGCCAGCAGGTACCGGGACAGGGGACACACAGATACGCAGTATTTT.

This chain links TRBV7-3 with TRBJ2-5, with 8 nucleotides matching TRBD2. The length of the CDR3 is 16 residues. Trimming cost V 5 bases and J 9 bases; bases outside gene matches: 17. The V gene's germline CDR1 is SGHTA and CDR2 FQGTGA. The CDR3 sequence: CASSPTSGLPFRAQYF. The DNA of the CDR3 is TGTGCCAGCAGCCCAACTAGCGGTTTACCCTTTCGGGCCCAGTACTTC.

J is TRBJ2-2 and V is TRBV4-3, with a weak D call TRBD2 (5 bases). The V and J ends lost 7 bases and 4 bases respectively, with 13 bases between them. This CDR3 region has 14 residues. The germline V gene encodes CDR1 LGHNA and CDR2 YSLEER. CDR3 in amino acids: CASKKSGLTGELFF. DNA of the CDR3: TGCGCCAGCAAAAAAAGCGGTCTCACCGGGGAGCTGTTTTTT.

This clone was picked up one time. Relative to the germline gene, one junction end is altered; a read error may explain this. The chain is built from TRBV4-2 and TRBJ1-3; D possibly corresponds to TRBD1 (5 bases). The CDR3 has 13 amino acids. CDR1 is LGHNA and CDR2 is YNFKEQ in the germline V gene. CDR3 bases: TGTGCCAGCAGCCAAGATCTACAGGCAGGGCCTCTTTTT. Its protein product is CASSQDLQAGPLF.

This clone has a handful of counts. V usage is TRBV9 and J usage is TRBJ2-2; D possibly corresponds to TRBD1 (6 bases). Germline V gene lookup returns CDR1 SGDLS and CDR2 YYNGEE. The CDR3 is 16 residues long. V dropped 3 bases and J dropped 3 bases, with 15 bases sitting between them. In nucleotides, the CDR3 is TGTGCCAGCAGCGAGTCCCTCACAGGGTACACCGGGGAGCTGTTTTTT. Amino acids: CASSESLTGYTGELFF.

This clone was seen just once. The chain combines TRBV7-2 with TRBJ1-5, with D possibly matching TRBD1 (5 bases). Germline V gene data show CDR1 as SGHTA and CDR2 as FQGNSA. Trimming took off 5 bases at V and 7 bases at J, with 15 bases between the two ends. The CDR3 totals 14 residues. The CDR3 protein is CASSPGQGWQPQHF. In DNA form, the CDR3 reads TGTGCCAGCAGCCCAGGGCAGGGTTGGCAGCCCCAGCATTTT.

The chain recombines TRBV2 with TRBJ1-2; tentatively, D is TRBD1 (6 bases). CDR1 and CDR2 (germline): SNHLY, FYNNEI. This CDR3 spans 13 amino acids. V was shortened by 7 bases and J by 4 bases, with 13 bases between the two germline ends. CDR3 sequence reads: CASTMTGSYGYTF. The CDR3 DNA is TGTGCCAGCACCATGACAGGATCCTATGGCTACACCTTC.

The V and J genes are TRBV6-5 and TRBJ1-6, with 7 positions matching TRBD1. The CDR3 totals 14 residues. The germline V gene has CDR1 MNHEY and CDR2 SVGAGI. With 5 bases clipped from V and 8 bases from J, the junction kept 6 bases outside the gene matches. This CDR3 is CASSNRDSYSPLHF. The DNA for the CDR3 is TGTGCCAGCAGTAACCGGGACAGCTATTCACCCCTCCACTTT.

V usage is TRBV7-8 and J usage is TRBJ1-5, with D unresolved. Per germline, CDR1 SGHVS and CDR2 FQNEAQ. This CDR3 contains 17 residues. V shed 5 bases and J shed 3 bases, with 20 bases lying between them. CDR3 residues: CASSPTAWQAPNQPQHF. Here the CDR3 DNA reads TGTGCCAGCAGCCCCACGGCGTGGCAGGCGCCCAATCAGCCCCAGCATTTT. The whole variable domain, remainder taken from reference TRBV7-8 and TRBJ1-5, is GAGVSQSPRYKVAKRGQDVALRCDPISGHVSLFWYQQALGQGPEFLTYFQNEAQLDKSGLPSDRFFAERPEGSVSTLKIQRTQQEDSAVYLCASSPTAWQAPNQPQHFGDGTRLSIL.

CDR3 nucleotides: TGTGCCAGCAGCTCCAAGACAGGGGCGAGCAATCAGCCCCAGCATTTT. As protein: CASSSKTGASNQPQHF. The chain links TRBV7-2 to TRBJ1-5; 8 positions agree with TRBD1. Germline values: CDR1 SGHTA, CDR2 FQGNSA. After removal of 4 bases from V and 1 base from J, the junction contained 6 bases not matched to a gene. The CDR3 is made up of 16 amino acids.

As DNA, the CDR3 is TGTGCCTGCGGACGGTCAATGAACACTGAAGCTTTCTTT. This translates into CACGRSMNTEAFF. The V and J genes are TRBV30 and TRBJ1-1; no firm D call. V was pared by 6 bases and J by 0 bases, with 11 bases between. Germline CDR1 is GTSNPN and CDR2 is SVGIG (reference sequence). This CDR3 contains 13 residues. Using reference TRBV30 and TRBJ1-1 for the parts outside the CDR3, the full variable domain is SQTIHQWPATLVQPVGSPLSLECTVEGTSNPNLYWYRQAAGRGLQLLFYSVGIGQISSEVPQNLSASRPQDRQFILSSKKLLLSDSGFYLCACGRSMNTEAFFGQGTRLTVV.

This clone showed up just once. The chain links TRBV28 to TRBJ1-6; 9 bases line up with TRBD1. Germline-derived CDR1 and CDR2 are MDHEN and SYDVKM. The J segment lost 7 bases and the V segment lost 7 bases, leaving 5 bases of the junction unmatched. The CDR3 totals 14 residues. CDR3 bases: TGTGCCAGCACCCGGGACAGGGAAAATTCACCCCTCCACTTT. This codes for CASTRDRENSPLHF.

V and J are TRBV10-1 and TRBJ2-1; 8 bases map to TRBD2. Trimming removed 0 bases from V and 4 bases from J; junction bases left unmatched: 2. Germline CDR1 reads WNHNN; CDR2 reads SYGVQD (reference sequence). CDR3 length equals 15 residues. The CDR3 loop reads CASSESGRVYNEQFF. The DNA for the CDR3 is TGCGCCAGCAGTGAGTCCGGGAGGGTTTACAATGAGCAGTTCTTC.

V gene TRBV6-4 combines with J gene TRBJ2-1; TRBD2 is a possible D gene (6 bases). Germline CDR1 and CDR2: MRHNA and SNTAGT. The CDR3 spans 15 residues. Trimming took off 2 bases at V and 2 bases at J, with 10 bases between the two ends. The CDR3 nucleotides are TGTGCCAGCAGTGACGGCCCGGGGGCCTACAATGAGCAGTTCTTC. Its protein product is CASSDGPGAYNEQFF.

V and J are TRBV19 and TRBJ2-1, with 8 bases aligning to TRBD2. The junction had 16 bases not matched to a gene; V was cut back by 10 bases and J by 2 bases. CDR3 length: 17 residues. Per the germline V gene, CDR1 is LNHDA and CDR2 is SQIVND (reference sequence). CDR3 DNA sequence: TGTGCCACGGGAGCCGGGAGGGCCAGTTTGACCTACAATGAGCAGTTCTTC. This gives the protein CATGAGRASLTYNEQFF.

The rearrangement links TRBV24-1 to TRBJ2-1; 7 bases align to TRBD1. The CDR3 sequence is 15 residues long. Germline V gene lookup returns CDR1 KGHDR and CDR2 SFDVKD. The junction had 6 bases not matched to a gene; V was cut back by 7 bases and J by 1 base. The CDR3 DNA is TGTGCCACCAGACCCGGGACAGCTTCCTACAATGAGCAGTTCTTC. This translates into CATRPGTASYNEQFF.

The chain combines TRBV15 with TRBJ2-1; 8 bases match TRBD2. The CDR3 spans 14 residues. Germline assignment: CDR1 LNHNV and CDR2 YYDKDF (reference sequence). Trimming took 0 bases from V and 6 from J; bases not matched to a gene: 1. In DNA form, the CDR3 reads TGTGCCACCAGCAGAGACCTAGCGGGCAATGAGCAGTTCTTC. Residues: CATSRDLAGNEQFF.

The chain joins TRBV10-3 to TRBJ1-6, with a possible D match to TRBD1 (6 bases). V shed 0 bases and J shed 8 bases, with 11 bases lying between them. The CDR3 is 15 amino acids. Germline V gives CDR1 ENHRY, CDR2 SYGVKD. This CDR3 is CAISESSRGDSPLHF. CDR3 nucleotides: TGTGCCATCAGTGAGTCGTCCAGGGGTGATTCACCCCTCCACTTT.

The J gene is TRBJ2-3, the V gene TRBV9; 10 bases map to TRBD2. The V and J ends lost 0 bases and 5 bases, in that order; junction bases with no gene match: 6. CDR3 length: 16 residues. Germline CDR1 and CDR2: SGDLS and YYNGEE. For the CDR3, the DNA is TGTGCCAGCAGCGTAGTCGGGACTAGCGAAAAAGATACGCAGTATTTT. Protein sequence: CASSVVGTSEKDTQYF.

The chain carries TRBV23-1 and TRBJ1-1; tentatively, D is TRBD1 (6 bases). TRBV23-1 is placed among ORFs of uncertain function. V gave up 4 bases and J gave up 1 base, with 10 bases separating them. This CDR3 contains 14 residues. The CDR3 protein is CASSLGQPNTEAFF. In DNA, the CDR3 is TGCGCCAGCAGTCTTGGACAGCCGAACACTGAAGCTTTCTTT.

CDR3 sequence: CAISERQDSPLHF. The CDR3 nucleotides are TGTGCCATCAGTGAGCGACAGGACTCACCCCTCCACTTT. This chain connects TRBV10-3 to TRBJ1-6, with D possibly matching TRBD1 (6 bases). The CDR3 is made up of 13 amino acids. From germline, CDR1 is ENHRY and CDR2 SYGVKD. V lost 2 bases to trimming and J lost 10 bases, with 9 bases between them.

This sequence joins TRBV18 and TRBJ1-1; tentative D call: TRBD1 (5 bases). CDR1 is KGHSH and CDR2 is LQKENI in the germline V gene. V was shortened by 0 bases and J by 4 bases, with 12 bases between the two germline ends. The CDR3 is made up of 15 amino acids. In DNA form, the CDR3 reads TGTGCCAGCTCACCACCAACGGGGGGAGGCACTGAAGCTTTCTTT. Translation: CASSPPTGGGTEAFF.

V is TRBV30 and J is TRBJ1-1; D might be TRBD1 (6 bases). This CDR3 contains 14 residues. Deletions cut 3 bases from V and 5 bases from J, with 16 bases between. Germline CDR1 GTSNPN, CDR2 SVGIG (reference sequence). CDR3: CAWRHKQGRTEAFF. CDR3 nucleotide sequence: TGTGCCTGGAGACACAAACAGGGACGGACTGAAGCTTTCTTT.

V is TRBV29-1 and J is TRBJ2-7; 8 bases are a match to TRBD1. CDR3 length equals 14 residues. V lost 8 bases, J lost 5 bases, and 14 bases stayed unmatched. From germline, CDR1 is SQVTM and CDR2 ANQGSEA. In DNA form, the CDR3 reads TGCAGCTTCAGCCAGGGCAGGGGGCCTCACGAGCAGTACTTC. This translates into CSFSQGRGPHEQYF.

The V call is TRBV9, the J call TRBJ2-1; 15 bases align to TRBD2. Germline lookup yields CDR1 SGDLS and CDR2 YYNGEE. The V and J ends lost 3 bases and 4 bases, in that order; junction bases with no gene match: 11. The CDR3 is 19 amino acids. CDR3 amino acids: CASSAGTSGRSGRYNEQFF. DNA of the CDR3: TGTGCCAGCAGCGCCGGGACTAGCGGGAGGTCTGGAAGGTACAATGAGCAGTTCTTC.

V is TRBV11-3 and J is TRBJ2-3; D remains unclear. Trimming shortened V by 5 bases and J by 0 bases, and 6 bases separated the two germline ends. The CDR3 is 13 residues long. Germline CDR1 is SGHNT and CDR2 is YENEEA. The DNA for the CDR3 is TGTGCCAGCAGCGATCTAAGCACAGATACGCAGTATTTT. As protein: CASSDLSTDTQYF.

The CDR3 DNA is TGTGCCAGCAGGACAGGGGCAGATACGCAGTATTTT. It specifies CASRTGADTQYF. The gene calls are TRBV2 and TRBJ2-3, with 8 positions matching TRBD1. The CDR3 length is 12 residues. Losses at the gene ends were 6 bases for V and 4 bases for J; bases not matched to a gene: 0. Per germline, CDR1 SNHLY and CDR2 FYNNEI.

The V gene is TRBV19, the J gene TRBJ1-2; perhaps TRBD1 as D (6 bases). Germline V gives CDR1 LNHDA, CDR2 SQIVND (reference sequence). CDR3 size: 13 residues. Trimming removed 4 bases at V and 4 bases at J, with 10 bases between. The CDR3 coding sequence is TGTGCCAGTAGTACCGGACAGTTCTATGGCTACACCTTC. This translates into CASSTGQFYGYTF.

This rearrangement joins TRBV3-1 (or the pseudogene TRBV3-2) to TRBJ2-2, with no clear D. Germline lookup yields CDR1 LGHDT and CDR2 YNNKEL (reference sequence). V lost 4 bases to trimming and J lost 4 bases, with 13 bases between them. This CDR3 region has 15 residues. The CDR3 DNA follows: TGTGCCAGCAGCCGGTACCCTACTACCACCGGGGAGCTGTTTTTT. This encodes CASSRYPTTTGELFF.

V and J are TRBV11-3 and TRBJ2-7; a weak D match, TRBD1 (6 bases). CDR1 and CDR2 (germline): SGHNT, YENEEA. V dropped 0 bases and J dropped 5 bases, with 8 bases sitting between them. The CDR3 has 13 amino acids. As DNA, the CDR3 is TGTGCCAGCAGCTTAGACAGGGGTCACGAGCAGTACTTC. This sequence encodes CASSLDRGHEQYF.